This entry is about one T cell receptor beta chain. This CDR3 region has 12 residues. Losses at the gene ends were 6 bases for V and 7 bases for J; bases not matched to a gene: 1. Germline values: CDR1 MNHEY, CDR2 SMNVEV (reference sequence). This sample stems from a study of cytomegalovirus exposure and HLA in healthy donors. A multiplex PCR was run with 60 Vbeta primers and 13 Jbeta primers. Some clones are missing from TCRdb's copy, which holds only in-frame ones; the method was immunoSEQ multiplex PCR. The table shows about 160,000 clones, with 60% to 85% occurring only once. The source is a woman in her 50s in good health and CMV-seropositive. This chain connects TRBV27 to TRBJ1-5; 9 nucleotides align to TRBD1. Material: PBMCs. The CDR3 loop is CASRGQGQPQHF. The CDR3 DNA follows: TGTGCCAGCAGGGGACAGGGACAGCCCCAGCATTTT.